Below, one T cell receptor beta chain is given with its context. What it binds is not known. The data originate from a study of cytomegalovirus exposure and HLA in healthy donors. The study, taken as a whole, reports: Rates of TCR association differed by HLA locus in a later analysis, with DRB1 highest and HLA-C lowest. Most CMV-associated TCR beta chains were later found to appear HLA-restricted.

The PCR employed 60 Vbeta primers together with 13 Jbeta primers. Sequenced by immunoSEQ multiplex PCR; TCRdb stores in-frame clones only, minus some. This repertoire shows approximately 130,000 clones, around 81% found once; its top ten account for 2% to 2.5%. Per the germline V gene, CDR1 is KGHSH and CDR2 is LQKENI. This CDR3 region has 14 residues. Deletions cut 2 bases from V and 0 bases from J, with 8 bases between. The rearrangement joins TRBV18 to TRBJ2-7; a weak D match, TRBD2 (5 bases). The clonotype was recovered from a woman aged 40-49 years in good health and CMV-seronegative. Material for sequencing was PBMCs. The CDR3 DNA follows: TGTGCCAGCTCACCAAACAGCGGCTCCTACGAGCAGTACTTC. Encoded protein: CASSPNSGSYEQYF.